This T cell receptor (beta chain) stems from a study of T cell changes during pregnancy in multiple sclerosis. V was clipped by 4 bases and J by 4 bases, with 16 bases between them. The CDR3 has 15 amino acids. CDR1 is LNHDA, CDR2 SQIVND, per germline (reference sequence). This clone was recorded once. Profiling relied on immunoSEQ multiplex PCR, and the TCRdb table lists in-frame clones only, not all of them. The sample records tens of thousands of clones, 84% being singletons. This clonotype originated in a female donor with multiple sclerosis, enrolled in a pregnancy study. The chain is built from TRBV19 and TRBJ1-2, with a tentative D call TRBD1 (5 bases). The sequenced sample was CD4+ T cells from peripheral blood mononuclear cells, obtained before pregnancy. The CDR3 DNA reads as TGTGCCAGTAGTAAAAGGACATCGTCGCTCTATGGCTACACCTTC. This encodes CASSKRTSSLYGYTF.